Detailed here is one TCR beta chain. One end of the junction varies from germline; a read error may be responsible. This sample is part of a study of blood T cell repertoires in COVID-19. Overall study: Whether acute or convalescent, the COVID-19 samples came from the United States, Italy and Spain. The analysed material was cDNA or gDNA that came from T cells, B-cell-depleted T cells, or PBMCs.

In the source study's methods: For nucleated cells, counts were estimated from reference gene primer amplification. The assay was immunoSEQ multiplex PCR, and TCRdb's table has in-frame clones only and misses some. Clonal size and the V and J genes are those of that table, whereas D and trimming came from the DNA. The data show tens of thousands of clones, 81% seen once. The germline V gene encodes CDR1 SSHAT and CDR2 FNYEAQ (reference sequence). The CDR3 spans 15 residues. The J gene is TRBJ2-5, the V gene TRBV7-7; 11 nucleotides align to TRBD2. This sequence originates from a woman aged 70-85 years with acute or convalescent COVID-19. Material for sequencing was peripheral blood. The DNA of the CDR3 is TGTGCTAGCAGCTCCAAGGGACTAGCGGTAGAGACCCAGTACTTC. Its protein product is CASSSKGLAVETQYF.